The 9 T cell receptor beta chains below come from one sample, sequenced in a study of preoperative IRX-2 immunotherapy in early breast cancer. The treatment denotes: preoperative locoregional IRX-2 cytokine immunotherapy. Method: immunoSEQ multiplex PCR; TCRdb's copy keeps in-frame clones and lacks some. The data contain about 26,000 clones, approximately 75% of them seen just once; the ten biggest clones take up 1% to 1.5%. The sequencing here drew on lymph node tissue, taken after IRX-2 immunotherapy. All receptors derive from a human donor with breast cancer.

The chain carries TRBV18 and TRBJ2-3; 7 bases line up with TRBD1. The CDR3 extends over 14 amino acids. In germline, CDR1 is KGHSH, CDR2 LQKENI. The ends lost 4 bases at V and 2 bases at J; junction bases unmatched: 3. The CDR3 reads CASSRGTATDTQYF. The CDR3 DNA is TGTGCCAGCTCACGAGGGACAGCCACAGATACGCAGTATTTT. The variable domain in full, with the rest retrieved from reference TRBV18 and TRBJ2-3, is NAGVMQNPRHLVRRRGQEARLRCSPMKGHSHVYWYRQLPEEGLKFMVYLQKENIIDESGMPKERFSAEFPKEGPSILRIQQVVRGDSAAYFCASSRGTATDTQYFGPGTRLTVL.

In nucleotides, the CDR3 is TGTGCCAGCACCCCCCCGGGGCAGGGGGTCACCGGGGAGCTGTTTTTT. Protein: CASTPPGQGVTGELFF. This chain uses TRBV28 with TRBJ2-2, with TRBD1 identical over 7 bases. CDR1 is MDHEN and CDR2 is SYDVKM in the germline V gene. CDR3 length equals 16 residues. V dropped 7 bases and J dropped 4; count of bases not matched to a gene: 12.

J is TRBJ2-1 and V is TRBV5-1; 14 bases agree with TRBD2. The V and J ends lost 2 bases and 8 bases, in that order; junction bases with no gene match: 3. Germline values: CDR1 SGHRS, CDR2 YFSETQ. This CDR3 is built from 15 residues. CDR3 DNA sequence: TGCGCCAGCAGCTTCCAGGGACTAGCGGGGGATGAGCAGTTCTTC. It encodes CASSFQGLAGDEQFF.

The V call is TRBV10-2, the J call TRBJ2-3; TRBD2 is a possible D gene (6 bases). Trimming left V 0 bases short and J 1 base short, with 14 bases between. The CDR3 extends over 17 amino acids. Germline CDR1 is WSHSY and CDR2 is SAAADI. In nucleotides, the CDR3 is TGCGCCAGCAGTGAGTCGTCAGGGACTGTGGGCACAGATACGCAGTATTTT. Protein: CASSESSGTVGTDTQYF.

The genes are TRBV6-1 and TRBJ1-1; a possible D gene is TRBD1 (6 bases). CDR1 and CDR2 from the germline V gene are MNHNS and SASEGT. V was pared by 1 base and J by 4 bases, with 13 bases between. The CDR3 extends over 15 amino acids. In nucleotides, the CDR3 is TGTGCCAGCAGTGAAGGCTGGGGGGCGCGCACTGAAGCTTTCTTT. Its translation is CASSEGWGARTEAFF.

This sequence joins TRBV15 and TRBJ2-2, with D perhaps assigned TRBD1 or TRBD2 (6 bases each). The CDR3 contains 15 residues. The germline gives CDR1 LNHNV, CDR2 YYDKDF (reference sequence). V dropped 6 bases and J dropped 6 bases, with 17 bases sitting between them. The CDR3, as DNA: TGTGCCACCAGGGGACAACTGTGGGGGGCCGGGGAGCTGTTTTTT. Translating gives CATRGQLWGAGELFF.

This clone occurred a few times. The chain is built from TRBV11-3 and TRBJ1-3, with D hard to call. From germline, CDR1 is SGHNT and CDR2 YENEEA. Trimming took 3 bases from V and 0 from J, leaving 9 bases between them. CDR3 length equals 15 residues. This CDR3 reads CASSLGRSSGNTIYF. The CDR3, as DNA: TGTGCCAGCAGCTTGGGGAGGAGCTCTGGAAACACCATATATTTT.

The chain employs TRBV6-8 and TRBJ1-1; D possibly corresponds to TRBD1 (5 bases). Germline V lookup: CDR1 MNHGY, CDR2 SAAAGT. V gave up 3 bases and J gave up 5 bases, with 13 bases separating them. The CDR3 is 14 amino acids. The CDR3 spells CASSYLGAGTEAFF. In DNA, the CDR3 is TGTGCCAGCAGTTATTTAGGGGCCGGGACTGAAGCTTTCTTT.

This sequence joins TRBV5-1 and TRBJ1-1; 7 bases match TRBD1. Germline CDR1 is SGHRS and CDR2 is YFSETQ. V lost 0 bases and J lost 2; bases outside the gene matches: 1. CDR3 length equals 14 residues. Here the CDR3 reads CASSLDRGNTEAFF. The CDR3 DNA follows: TGCGCCAGCAGCTTGGACAGGGGAAACACTGAAGCTTTCTTT.